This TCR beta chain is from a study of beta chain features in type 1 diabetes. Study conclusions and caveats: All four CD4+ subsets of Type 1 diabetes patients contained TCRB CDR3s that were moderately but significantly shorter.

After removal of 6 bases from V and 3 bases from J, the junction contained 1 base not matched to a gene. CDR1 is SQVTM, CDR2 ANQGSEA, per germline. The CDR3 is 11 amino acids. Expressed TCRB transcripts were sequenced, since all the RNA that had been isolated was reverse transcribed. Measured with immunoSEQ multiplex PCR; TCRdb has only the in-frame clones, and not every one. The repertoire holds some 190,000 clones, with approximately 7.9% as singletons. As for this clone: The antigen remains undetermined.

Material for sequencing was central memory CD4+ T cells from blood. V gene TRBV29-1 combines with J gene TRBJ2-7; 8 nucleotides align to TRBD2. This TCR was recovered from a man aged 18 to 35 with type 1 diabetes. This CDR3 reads CSVSGSYEQYF. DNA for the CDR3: TGCAGCGTGAGCGGGAGCTACGAGCAGTACTTC.